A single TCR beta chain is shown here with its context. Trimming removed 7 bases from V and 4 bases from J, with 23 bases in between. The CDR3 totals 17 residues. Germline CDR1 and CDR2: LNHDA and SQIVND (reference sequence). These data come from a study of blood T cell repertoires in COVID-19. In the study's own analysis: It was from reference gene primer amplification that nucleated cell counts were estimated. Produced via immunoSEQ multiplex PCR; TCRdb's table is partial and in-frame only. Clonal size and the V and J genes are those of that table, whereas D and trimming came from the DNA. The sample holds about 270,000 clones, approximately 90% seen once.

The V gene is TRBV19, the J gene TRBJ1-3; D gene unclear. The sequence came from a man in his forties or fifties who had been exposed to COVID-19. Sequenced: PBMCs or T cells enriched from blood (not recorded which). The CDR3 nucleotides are TGTGCCAGTACCCCGAATCGGACGGGGAAGAGGGGAAACACCATATATTTT. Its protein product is CASTPNRTGKRGNTIYF.